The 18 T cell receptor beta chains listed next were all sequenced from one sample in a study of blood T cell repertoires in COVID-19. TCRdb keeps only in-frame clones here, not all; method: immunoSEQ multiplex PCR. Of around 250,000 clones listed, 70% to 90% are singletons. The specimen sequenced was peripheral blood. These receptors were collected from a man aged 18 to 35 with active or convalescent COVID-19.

Written as DNA, the CDR3 is TGTGCCAGCACCTCTAGCGGGACGGGGGAGCAGTACTTC. It translates to CASTSSGTGEQYF. The rearrangement uses TRBV25-1 and TRBJ2-7; TRBD2 matches at 9 bases. The CDR3 has 13 residues. CDR1 MGHDK and CDR2 SYGVNS come from the germline V gene. Trimming cost V 7 bases and J 7 bases; bases outside gene matches: 8.

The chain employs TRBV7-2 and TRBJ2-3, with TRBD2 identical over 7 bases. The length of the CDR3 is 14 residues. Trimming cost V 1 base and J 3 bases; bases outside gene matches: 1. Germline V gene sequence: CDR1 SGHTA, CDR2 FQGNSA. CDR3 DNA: TGTGCCAGCAGCTTAGACGGGAGGACAGATACGCAGTATTTT. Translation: CASSLDGRTDTQYF.

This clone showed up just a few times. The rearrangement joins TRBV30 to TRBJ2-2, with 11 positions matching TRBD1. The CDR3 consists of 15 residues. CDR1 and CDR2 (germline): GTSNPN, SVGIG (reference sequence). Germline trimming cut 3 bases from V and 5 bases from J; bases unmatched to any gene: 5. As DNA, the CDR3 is TGTGCCTGGAGCACGGGACAGGGGGGGACCGGGGAGCTGTTTTTT. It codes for CAWSTGQGGTGELFF.

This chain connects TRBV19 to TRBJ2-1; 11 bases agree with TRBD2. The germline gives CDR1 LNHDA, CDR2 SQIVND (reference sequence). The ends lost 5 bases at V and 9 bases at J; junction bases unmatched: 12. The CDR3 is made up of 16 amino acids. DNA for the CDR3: TGTGCCAGTAGTCCCGGCGGTAGCGGGAGGGCCAGTGAGCAGTTCTTC. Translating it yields CASSPGGSGRASEQFF.

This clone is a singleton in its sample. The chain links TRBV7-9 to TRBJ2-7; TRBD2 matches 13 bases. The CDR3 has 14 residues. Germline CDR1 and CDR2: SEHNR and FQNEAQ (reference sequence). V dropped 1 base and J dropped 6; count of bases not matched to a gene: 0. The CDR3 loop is CASSLGTSGSEQYF. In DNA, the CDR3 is TGTGCCAGCAGCTTAGGGACTAGCGGGAGCGAGCAGTACTTC.

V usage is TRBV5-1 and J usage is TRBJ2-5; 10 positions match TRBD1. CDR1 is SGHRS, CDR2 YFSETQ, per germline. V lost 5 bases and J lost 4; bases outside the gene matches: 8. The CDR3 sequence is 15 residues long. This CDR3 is CASRPTGGVGETQYF. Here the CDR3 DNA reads TGCGCCAGCAGGCCGACAGGGGGCGTTGGAGAGACCCAGTACTTC. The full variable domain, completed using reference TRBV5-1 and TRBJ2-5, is KAGVTQTPRYLIKTRGQQVTLSCSPISGHRSVSWYQQTPGQGLQFLFEYFSETQRNKGNFPGRFSGRQFSNSRSEMNVSTLELGDSALYLCASRPTGGVGETQYFGPGTRLLVL.

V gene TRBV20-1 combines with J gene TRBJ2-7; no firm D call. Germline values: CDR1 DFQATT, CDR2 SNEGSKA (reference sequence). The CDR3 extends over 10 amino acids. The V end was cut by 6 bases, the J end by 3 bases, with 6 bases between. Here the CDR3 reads CSALLYEQYF. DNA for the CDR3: TGCAGTGCACTCCTCTACGAGCAGTACTTC.

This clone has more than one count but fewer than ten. CDR3 in amino acids: CASREAYEQYF. CDR3 coding DNA: TGTGCCAGCCGCGAGGCCTACGAGCAGTACTTC. J is TRBJ2-7 and V is TRBV2; D is undetermined. The V end was cut by 8 bases, the J end by 2 bases, with 7 bases between. The CDR3 is made up of 11 amino acids. CDR1 and CDR2 (germline): SNHLY, FYNNEI.

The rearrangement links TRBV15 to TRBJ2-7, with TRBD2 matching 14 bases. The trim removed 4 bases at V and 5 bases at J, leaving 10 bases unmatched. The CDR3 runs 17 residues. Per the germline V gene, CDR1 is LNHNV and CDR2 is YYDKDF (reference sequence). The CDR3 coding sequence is TGTGCCACCAGCACCGCCGGGACTAGCGGGAGATACGACGAGCAGTACTTC. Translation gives CATSTAGTSGRYDEQYF.

CDR3 bases: TGTGCCAGCAGCCAAACCCGGTGGAACACCATATATTTT. The encoded protein is CASSQTRWNTIYF. V gene TRBV3-1 (or the pseudogene TRBV3-2) combines with J gene TRBJ1-3, with no clear D. The germline V and J ends were trimmed by 2 bases and 7 bases, with 9 bases remaining between them. CDR3 length: 13 amino acids. Germline CDR1 reads LGHDT; CDR2 reads YNNKEL (reference sequence).

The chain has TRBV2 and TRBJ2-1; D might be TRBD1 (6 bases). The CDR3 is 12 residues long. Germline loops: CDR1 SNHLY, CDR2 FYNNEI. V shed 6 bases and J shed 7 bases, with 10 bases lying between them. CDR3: CASRMDSNEQFF. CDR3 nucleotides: TGTGCCAGCAGGATGGACAGTAATGAGCAGTTCTTC.

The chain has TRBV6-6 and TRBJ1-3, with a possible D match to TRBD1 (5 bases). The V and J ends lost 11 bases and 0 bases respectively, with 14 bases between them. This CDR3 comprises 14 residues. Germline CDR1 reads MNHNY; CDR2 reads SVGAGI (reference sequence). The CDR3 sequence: CAWGGGDSGNTIYF. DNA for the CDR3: TGTGCCTGGGGTGGGGGGGACTCTGGAAACACCATATATTTT.

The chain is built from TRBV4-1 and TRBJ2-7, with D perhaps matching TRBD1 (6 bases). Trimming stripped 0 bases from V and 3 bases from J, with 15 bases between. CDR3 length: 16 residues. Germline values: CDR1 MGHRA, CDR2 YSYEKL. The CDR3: CASSQESQGRGYEQYF. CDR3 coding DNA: TGCGCCAGCAGCCAAGAATCACAGGGCCGAGGCTACGAGCAGTACTTC.

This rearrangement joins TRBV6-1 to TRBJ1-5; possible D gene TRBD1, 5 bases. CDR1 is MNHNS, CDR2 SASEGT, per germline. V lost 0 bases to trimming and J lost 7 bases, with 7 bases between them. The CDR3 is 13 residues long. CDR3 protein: CASSEAAGQPQHF. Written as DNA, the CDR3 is TGTGCCAGCAGTGAAGCGGCAGGGCAGCCCCAGCATTTT.

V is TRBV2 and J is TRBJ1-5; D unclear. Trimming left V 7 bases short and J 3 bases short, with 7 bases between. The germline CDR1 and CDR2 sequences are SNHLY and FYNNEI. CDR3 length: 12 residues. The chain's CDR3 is CASNRLNQPQHF. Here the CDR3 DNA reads TGTGCCAGCAATCGACTCAATCAGCCCCAGCATTTT.

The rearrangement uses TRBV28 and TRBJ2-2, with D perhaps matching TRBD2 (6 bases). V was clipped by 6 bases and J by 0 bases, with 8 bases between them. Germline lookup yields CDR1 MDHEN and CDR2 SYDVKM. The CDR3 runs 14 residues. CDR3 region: CASRRGPNTGELFF. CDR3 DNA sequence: TGTGCCAGCAGGCGGGGCCCGAACACCGGGGAGCTGTTTTTT.

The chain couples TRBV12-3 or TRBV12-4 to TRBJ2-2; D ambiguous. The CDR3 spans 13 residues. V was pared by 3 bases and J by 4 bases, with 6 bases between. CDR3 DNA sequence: TGTGCCAGCAGTTTGCAGGCCACCGGGGAGCTGTTTTTT. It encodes CASSLQATGELFF.

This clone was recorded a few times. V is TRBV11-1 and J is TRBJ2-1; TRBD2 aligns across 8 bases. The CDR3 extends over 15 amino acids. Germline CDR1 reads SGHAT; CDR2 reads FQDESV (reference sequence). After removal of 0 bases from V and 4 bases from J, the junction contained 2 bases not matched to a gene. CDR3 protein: CASSLALADYNEQFF. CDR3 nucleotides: TGTGCCAGCAGCTTAGCACTAGCGGATTACAATGAGCAGTTCTTC.